This TCR beta chain was found in a study of cytomegalovirus exposure and HLA in healthy donors. Study-wide points: Immune exposure was documented only through CMV serostatus. Clonal expansion was found to be greater in HLA-associated TCR beta chains than in equally common others in a later analysis.

The PCR made use of 60 Vbeta and 13 Jbeta primers. Data came from immunoSEQ multiplex PCR; TCRdb stores just in-frame clones and leaves some out. Here the sample spans about 160,000 clones, approximately 90% being singletons. J lost 4 bases, V lost 3 bases, and 11 bases had no gene match. Looked up from germline, CDR1 is SGHRS and CDR2 is YFSETQ. The CDR3 is 16 amino acids. As regards this clone: The antigen remains unidentified.

This receptor was identified in a woman between 25 and 40 years old in good health and CMV-seronegative. The specimen sequenced was PBMCs. The chain carries TRBV5-1 and TRBJ1-2; 8 bases fit TRBD1. CDR3 residues: CASSSHSDRESYGYTF. DNA of the CDR3: TGCGCCAGCAGCTCACACTCGGACAGGGAGAGCTATGGCTACACCTTC. Full variable domain (missing parts from reference TRBV5-1 and TRBJ1-2): KAGVTQTPRYLIKTRGQQVTLSCSPISGHRSVSWYQQTPGQGLQFLFEYFSETQRNKGNFPGRFSGRQFSNSRSEMNVSTLELGDSALYLCASSSHSDRESYGYTFGSGTRLTVV.